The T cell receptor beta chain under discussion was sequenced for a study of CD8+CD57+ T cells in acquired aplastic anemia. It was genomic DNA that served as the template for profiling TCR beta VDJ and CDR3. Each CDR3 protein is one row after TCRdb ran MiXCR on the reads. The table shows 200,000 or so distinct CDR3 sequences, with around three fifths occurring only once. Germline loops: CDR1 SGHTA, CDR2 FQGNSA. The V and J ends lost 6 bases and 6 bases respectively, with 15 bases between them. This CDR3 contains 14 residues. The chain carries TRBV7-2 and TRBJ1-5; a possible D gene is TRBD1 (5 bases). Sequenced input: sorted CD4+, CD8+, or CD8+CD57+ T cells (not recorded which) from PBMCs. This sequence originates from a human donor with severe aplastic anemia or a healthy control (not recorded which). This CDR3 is CASSELGRGQPQHF. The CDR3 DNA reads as TGTGCCAGCAGTGAATTGGGTAGGGGTCAGCCCCAGCATTTT.